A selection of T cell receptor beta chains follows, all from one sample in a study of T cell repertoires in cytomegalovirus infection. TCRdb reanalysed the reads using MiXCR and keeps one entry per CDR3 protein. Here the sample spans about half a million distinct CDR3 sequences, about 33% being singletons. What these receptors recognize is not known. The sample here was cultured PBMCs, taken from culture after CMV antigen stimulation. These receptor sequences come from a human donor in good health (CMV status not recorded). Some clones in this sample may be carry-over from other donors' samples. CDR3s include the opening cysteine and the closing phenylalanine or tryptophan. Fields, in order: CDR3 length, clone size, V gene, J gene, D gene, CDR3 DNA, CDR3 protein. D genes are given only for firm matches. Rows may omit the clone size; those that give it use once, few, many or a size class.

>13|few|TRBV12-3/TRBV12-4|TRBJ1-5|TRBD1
TGTGCCAGCAGGACAGGGGCGAATCAGCCCCAGCATTTT
CASRTGANQPQHF
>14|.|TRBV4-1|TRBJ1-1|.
TGCGCCAGCAGCCAAGAACCGGGGGGCACTGAAGCTTTCTTT
CASSQEPGGTEAFF
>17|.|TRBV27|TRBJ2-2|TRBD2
TGTGCCAGCAGTCCACGACTAGCGGGAGGTGTCACCGGGGAGCTGTTTTTT
CASSPRLAGGVTGELFF
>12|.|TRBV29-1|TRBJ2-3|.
TGCAGCGTTGGTTTAAACACAGATACGCAGTATTTT
CSVGLNTDTQYF
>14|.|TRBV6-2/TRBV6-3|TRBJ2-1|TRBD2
TGTGCCAGCCGAGAGGCTAGCGGGAAATATGAGCAGTTCTTC
CASREASGKYEQFF
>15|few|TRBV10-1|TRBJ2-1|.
TGCGCCAGCAGTGGATCCGGGACACCTAACAATGAGCAGTTCTTC
CASSGSGTPNNEQFF
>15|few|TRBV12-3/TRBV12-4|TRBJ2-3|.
TGTGCCAGCAGTTTATCACGTCACTCCACAGATACGCAGTATTTT
CASSLSRHSTDTQYF
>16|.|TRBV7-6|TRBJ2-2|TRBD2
TGTGCCAGCAGCCCTCGACTAGCAGCTAACACCGGGGAGCTGTTTTTT
CASSPRLAANTGELFF
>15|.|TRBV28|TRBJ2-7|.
TGTGCCAGCAGGCCAACAGCTTCTTTCTCCTACGAGCAGTACTTC
CASRPTASFSYEQYF
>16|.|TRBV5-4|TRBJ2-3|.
TGTGCCAGCAGCTCACCAGGGCTATGGGTCACAGATACGCAGTATTTT
CASSSPGLWVTDTQYF